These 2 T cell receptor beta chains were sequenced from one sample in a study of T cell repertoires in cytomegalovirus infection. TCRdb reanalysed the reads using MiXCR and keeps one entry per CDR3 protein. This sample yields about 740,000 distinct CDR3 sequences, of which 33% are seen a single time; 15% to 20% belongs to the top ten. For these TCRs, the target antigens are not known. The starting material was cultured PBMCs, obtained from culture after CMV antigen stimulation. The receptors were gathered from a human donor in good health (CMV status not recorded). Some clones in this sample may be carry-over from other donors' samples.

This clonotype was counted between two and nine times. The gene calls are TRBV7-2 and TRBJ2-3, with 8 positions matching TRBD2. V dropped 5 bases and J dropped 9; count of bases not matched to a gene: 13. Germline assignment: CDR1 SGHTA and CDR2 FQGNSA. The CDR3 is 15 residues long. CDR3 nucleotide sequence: TGTGCCAGCAGCCCGGATGGGACTAGGGGGGGGACGCAGTATTTT. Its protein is CASSPDGTRGGTQYF.

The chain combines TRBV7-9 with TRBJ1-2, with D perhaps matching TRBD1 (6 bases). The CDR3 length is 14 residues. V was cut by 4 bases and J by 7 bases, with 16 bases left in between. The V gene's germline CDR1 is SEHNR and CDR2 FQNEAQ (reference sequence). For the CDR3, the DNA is TGTGCCAGCAGCTCCAGGGGAAGGGGAAGTGGCTACACCTTC. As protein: CASSSRGRGSGYTF.